The 14 T cell receptor beta chains presented below share a single source sample, sequenced in a study of cytomegalovirus exposure and HLA in healthy donors (dated 2017 in TCRdb). The method behind the library was the immunoSEQ multiplex PCR assay. The table comes from immuneACCESS by way of TCRdb, which keeps in-frame sequences with V and J called. Part of the clones is missing from these tables; in studies checked, under half for an unresolved V gene and the rest for unknown reasons. Counted in this sample were 160,000 or so clones; approximately 86% of them appeared once. Approximately 2.4% of the sample is in the top ten clones. Sequencing input: PBMCs. The origin of the receptors is a man younger than 35 in good health and CMV-seropositive.

V and J are TRBV27 and TRBJ1-5, with unresolved D. V shed 3 bases and J shed 0 bases, with 12 bases lying between them. The CDR3 has 16 residues. CDR1 is MNHEY, CDR2 SMNVEV, per germline (reference sequence). Here the CDR3 reads CASSFPVVYSNQPQHF. The DNA of the CDR3 is TGTGCCAGCAGTTTCCCAGTGGTTTATAGCAATCAGCCCCAGCATTTT.

This clone was counted only a few times. This chain links TRBV25-1 with TRBJ2-7; no clear D. CDR3 length equals 11 residues. Between the trimmed V and J ends, which lost 2 bases and 6 bases, there was a span of 5 bases. Germline CDR1 is MGHDK and CDR2 is SYGVNS. CDR3 nucleotide sequence: TGTGCCAGCAGTGAAGGGCGCGAGCAGTACTTC. Its protein is CASSEGREQYF.

The chain links TRBV19 to TRBJ2-7; tentative D call: TRBD1 (5 bases). The CDR3 is 15 residues long. V was cut by 5 bases and J by 0 bases, with 14 bases left in between. Germline lookup yields CDR1 LNHDA and CDR2 SQIVND (reference sequence). CDR3 loop: CASSFSTGSSYEQYF. Here the CDR3 DNA reads TGTGCCAGTAGTTTCTCAACAGGATCCTCCTACGAGCAGTACTTC.

The genes are TRBV11-2 and TRBJ2-1; weak D call: TRBD2 (5 bases). This CDR3 contains 14 residues. Per germline, CDR1 SGHAT and CDR2 FQNNGV. V lost 5 bases, J lost 5 bases, and 13 bases lay in between. In DNA, the CDR3 is TGTGCCAGCAGCCGGACTCCAGCGGACAATGAGCAGTTCTTC. It encodes CASSRTPADNEQFF.

This chain connects TRBV7-2 to TRBJ1-1; D uncertain. V was clipped by 4 bases and J by 5 bases, with 11 bases between them. This CDR3 has 13 amino acids. Per the germline V gene, CDR1 is SGHTA and CDR2 is FQGNSA. CDR3 sequence: CASSSQVGTEAFF. Written as DNA, the CDR3 is TGTGCCAGCAGCTCCCAGGTTGGGACTGAAGCTTTCTTT.

The chain employs TRBV4-2 and TRBJ1-2; D is unclear. Germline V gene lookup returns CDR1 LGHNA and CDR2 YNFKEQ. V shed 0 bases and J shed 0 bases, with 11 bases lying between them. The CDR3 contains 16 residues. Here the CDR3 reads CASSQDRGQANYGYTF. The CDR3 DNA reads TGTGCCAGCAGCCAAGATAGAGGGCAGGCTAACTATGGCTACACCTTC.

About this clone itself: Its ends do not fully match the called genes, so a read error is possible. J is TRBJ2-2 and V is TRBV7-7; D unclear. Germline V gives CDR1 SSHAT, CDR2 FNYEAQ (reference sequence). The CDR3 spans 14 residues. CDR3 protein: CASSRDSYTGELFF. DNA of the CDR3: TGTGCTAGCAGCCGAGACTCCTACACCGGGGAGCTGTTTTTT.

The chain carries TRBV7-3 and TRBJ2-3, with 10 bases fitting TRBD2. The CDR3 extends over 15 amino acids. J was trimmed by 1 base and V by 5 bases; bases with no gene match: 3. The germline CDR1 and CDR2 sequences are SGHTA and FQGTGA. The CDR3 sequence: CASSISGGRTDTQYF. The CDR3 region has the DNA TGTGCCAGCAGCATTAGCGGGGGGCGCACAGATACGCAGTATTTT.

CDR3 sequence (DNA): TGCGCCAGCAGCTTTATCCCGGGACAGACTTATCAGCCCCAGCATTTT. Translating it yields CASSFIPGQTYQPQHF. The chain joins TRBV5-1 to TRBJ1-5, with TRBD1 identical over 7 bases. The CDR3 has 16 amino acids. Germline V gene lookup returns CDR1 SGHRS and CDR2 YFSETQ. Trimming cost V 2 bases and J 5 bases; bases outside gene matches: 10.

The CDR3 DNA reads TGTGCCAGCAGCCCCCAGGTCTCCGCGAACACCGGGGAGCTGTTTTTT. It encodes CASSPQVSANTGELFF. V is TRBV7-3 and J is TRBJ2-2; no firm D call. The CDR3 consists of 16 residues. Trimming took 5 bases from V and 0 from J, leaving 13 bases between them. Germline V CDR1 and CDR2: SGHTA, FQGTGA.

The V call is TRBV4-3, the J call TRBJ1-4; the match to TRBD1 covers 7 bases. This CDR3 has 17 amino acids. CDR1 and CDR2 (germline): LGHNA, YSLEER. The V segment lost 0 bases and the J segment 8 bases; nucleotides outside the gene matches: 12. CDR3 loop: CASSQEPMTGLWEKLFF. The CDR3 DNA follows: TGCGCCAGCAGCCAAGAACCTATGACAGGGCTCTGGGAAAAACTGTTTTTT.

This clone was seen only once. This chain uses TRBV7-2 with TRBJ2-3; D gene uncertain. Germline V gene sequence: CDR1 SGHTA, CDR2 FQGNSA. Trimming shortened V by 5 bases and J by 0 bases, and 6 bases separated the two germline ends. The CDR3 covers 13 residues. The CDR3 sequence is CASSRVSTDTQYF. The DNA of the CDR3 is TGTGCCAGCAGCCGCGTAAGCACAGATACGCAGTATTTT.

The chain employs TRBV5-4 and TRBJ1-2; possible D gene TRBD1, 5 bases. The length of the CDR3 is 14 residues. The V gene's germline CDR1 is SGHNT and CDR2 YYREEE (reference sequence). V shed 1 base and J shed 0 bases, with 7 bases lying between them. The CDR3 reads CASSLKGANYGYTF. CDR3 DNA: TGTGCCAGCAGCTTGAAAGGGGCTAACTATGGCTACACCTTC.

The CDR3 protein is CASSPEESGIGIYGYTF. Here the CDR3 DNA reads TGTGCCAGCTCACCAGAAGAATCGGGGATTGGAATCTATGGCTACACCTTC. The chain carries TRBV18 and TRBJ1-2, with unresolved D. The CDR3 runs to 17 residues. The germline CDR1 and CDR2 sequences are KGHSH and LQKENI. V gave up 2 bases and J gave up 4 bases, with 20 bases separating them.